One TCR beta chain is described in this entry. Its antigen is unidentified. Splitting of CD4+ cells produced CD45RA+ naive and CD45RA-negative memory subsets. This specimen comes from a study of shared clonotypes between healthy human individuals. General observations from the study: In four donors, around 5.5% of naive CD4 clonotypes appeared in common. What naive subsets generally showed was a larger estimated richness than memory subsets showed.

Per the germline V gene, CDR1 is SGHVS and CDR2 is FNYEAQ. The CDR3 spans 13 residues. Trimming took off 0 bases at V and 7 bases at J, with 9 bases between the two ends. Clones were sequenced by immunoSEQ multiplex PCR, and TCRdb holds only the in-frame ones, with some missing. There are over a million clones in the sample; 65% to 75% occur only once, and about 1.5% lies in the top ten. This chain uses TRBV7-6 with TRBJ1-2; no reliable D call. The clonotype originates from a man aged 18 to 29 in good health. The specimen sequenced was memory CD4+ T cells sorted from blood. Subset meaning: CD45RA-negative fraction. CDR3 sequence reads: CASSLAGMGGYTF. CDR3 DNA sequence: TGTGCCAGCAGCTTAGCAGGGATGGGTGGCTACACCTTC.